This T cell receptor (beta chain) derives from a study of CXCR3-negative and CXCR3-positive naive CD8 T cells. General study findings and limits: TRBV-TRBJ usage was alike in naive CXCR3-negative and CXCR3-positive cells but differed in memory cells. For CXCR3-positive naive cells, TRB CDR3s were more hydrophobic than those of CXCR3-negative naive cells.

The germline V gene has CDR1 DFQATT and CDR2 SNEGSKA (reference sequence). The CDR3 contains 16 residues. Sorting yielded triplicates of around 300,000 cells for each CD8+ T cell subset. The TRB libraries of cDNA were built by UMI-labeled 5' RACE. TCRdb re-called the 5' RACE reads and shows each CDR3 protein once, DNA omitted. The sample data list 40,000 to 45,000 distinct CDR3 sequences. Frequency places this clonotype as medium-sized. As yet, its antigen is unknown. This chain joins TRBV20-1 and TRBJ2-1; TCRdb designates TRBD2, a call that cannot be tested without DNA. This sequence originates from a human donor in good health. Some clones in this sample may be carry-over from other donors' samples. Sequencing was done on a sample of naive CXCR3- CD8+ T cells from blood. The subset here: CD45RO-CCR7+CD27+CD95- naive CD8+ T cells lacking CXCR3 (TNR3-). The CDR3: CSAIGLAGSSYNEQFF.